These 8 T cell receptor beta chains came from one sample sequenced in a study of shared clonotypes between healthy human individuals. The assay was immunoSEQ multiplex PCR, and TCRdb's table has in-frame clones only and misses some. The data hold approximately 2,000,000 clones, with under 95% observed a single time. Sequenced material: naive CD4+ T cells from PBMCs. Subset: CD45RA+ positively selected. The receptors come from a man in his late teens or twenties in good health. Some clones in this sample may be carry-over from other donors' samples.

The chain recombines TRBV18 with TRBJ2-3; perhaps TRBD2 as D (5 bases). Trimming removed 5 bases from V and 6 bases from J, with 15 bases in between. Germline V lookup: CDR1 KGHSH, CDR2 LQKENI. This CDR3 spans 14 amino acids. The DNA of the CDR3 is TGTGCCAGCTCATCAAAAGAGGGCGCTGATACGCAGTATTTT. Its protein product is CASSSKEGADTQYF.

This clone has a handful of counts. This rearrangement joins TRBV7-2 to TRBJ1-2, with D hard to call. V dropped 2 bases and J dropped 7 bases, with 14 bases sitting between them. This CDR3 has 14 residues. Germline CDR1 and CDR2: SGHTA and FQGNSA. The CDR3 here is CASSLKAGLPGYTF. CDR3 DNA: TGTGCCAGCAGCTTAAAGGCAGGCCTCCCTGGCTACACCTTC. The full variable domain, in which reference TRBV7-2 and TRBJ1-2 provide the parts outside the CDR3, is GAGVSQSPSNKVTEKGKDVELRCDPISGHTALYWYRQSLGQGLEFLIYFQGNSAPDKSGLPSDRFSAERTGGSVSTLTIQRTQQEDSAVYLCASSLKAGLPGYTFGSGTRLTVV.

In this sample, this clone turned up once. V usage is TRBV2 and J usage is TRBJ2-5; TRBD2 might be the D (5 bases). Trimming shortened V by 4 bases and J by 5 bases, and 14 bases separated the two germline ends. Germline loops: CDR1 SNHLY, CDR2 FYNNEI. This CDR3 spans 14 amino acids. CDR3 amino acids: CASSGRSWEETQYF. CDR3 nucleotides: TGTGCCAGCAGTGGTAGGAGCTGGGAGGAGACCCAGTACTTC.

The V gene is TRBV7-2, the J gene TRBJ2-7, with D tentatively TRBD2 (5 bases). This CDR3 comprises 15 residues. Trimming took off 0 bases at V and 0 bases at J, with 9 bases between the two ends. Germline V gives CDR1 SGHTA, CDR2 FQGNSA. Here the CDR3 reads CASSLAAGPSYEQYF. In DNA form, the CDR3 reads TGTGCCAGCAGCTTAGCGGCGGGCCCCTCCTACGAGCAGTACTTC. Based on the CDR3 plus reference TRBV7-2 and TRBJ2-7, the full variable domain is GAGVSQSPSNKVTEKGKDVELRCDPISGHTALYWYRQSLGQGLEFLIYFQGNSAPDKSGLPSDRFSAERTGGSVSTLTIQRTQQEDSAVYLCASSLAAGPSYEQYFGPGTRLTVT.

V usage is TRBV29-1 and J usage is TRBJ2-1; D possibly corresponds to TRBD1 (5 bases). CDR3 length equals 14 residues. V gave up 4 bases and J gave up 7 bases, with 17 bases separating them. Germline V gene data show CDR1 as SQVTM and CDR2 as ANQGSEA. This CDR3 reads CSVVGRAARNEQFF. DNA for the CDR3: TGCAGCGTTGTAGGCAGGGCGGCGCGGAATGAGCAGTTCTTC.

Comment on this clone: Additional DNA sequences in this sample encode the identical CDR3. The chain has TRBV28 and TRBJ2-5; 10 bases fit TRBD1. CDR1 and CDR2 (germline): MDHEN, SYDVKM. This CDR3 region has 15 residues. V lost 6 bases to trimming and J lost 5 bases; unmatched junction nucleotides: 9. For the CDR3, the DNA is TGTGCCAGCAGCCCCGGACAGGGGGTTCGGGAGACCCAGTACTTC. It is translated as CASSPGQGVRETQYF.

The chain carries TRBV5-6 and TRBJ2-1, with D unclear. The germline gives CDR1 SGHDT, CDR2 YYEEEE. V lost 1 base and J lost 0, with 14 bases in between. CDR3 length equals 17 residues. The CDR3 DNA follows: TGTGCCAGCAGCTTGAAGGAACGAAAAATCTCCTACAATGAGCAGTTCTTC. Translation: CASSLKERKISYNEQFF.

The rearrangement uses TRBV10-3 and TRBJ2-3; 12 bases match TRBD2. CDR1 is ENHRY, CDR2 SYGVKD, per germline. The trim removed 9 bases at V and 1 base at J, leaving 5 bases unmatched. This CDR3 comprises 15 residues. The CDR3 here is CAIGLAGIGTDTQYF. Here the CDR3 DNA reads TGTGCCATAGGACTAGCGGGAATCGGCACAGATACGCAGTATTTT.